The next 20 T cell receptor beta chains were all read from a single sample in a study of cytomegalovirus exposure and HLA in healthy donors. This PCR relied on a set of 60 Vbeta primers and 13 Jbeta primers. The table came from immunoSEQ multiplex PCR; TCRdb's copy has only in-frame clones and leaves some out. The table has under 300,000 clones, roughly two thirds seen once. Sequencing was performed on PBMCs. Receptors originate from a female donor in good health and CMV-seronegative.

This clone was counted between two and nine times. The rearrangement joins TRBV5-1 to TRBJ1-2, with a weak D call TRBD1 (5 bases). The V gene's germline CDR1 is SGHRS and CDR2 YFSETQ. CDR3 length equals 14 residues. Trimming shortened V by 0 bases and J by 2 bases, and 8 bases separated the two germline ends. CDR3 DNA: TGCGCCAGCAGCTTGGTACAGGAAAACTATGGCTACACCTTC. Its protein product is CASSLVQENYGYTF.

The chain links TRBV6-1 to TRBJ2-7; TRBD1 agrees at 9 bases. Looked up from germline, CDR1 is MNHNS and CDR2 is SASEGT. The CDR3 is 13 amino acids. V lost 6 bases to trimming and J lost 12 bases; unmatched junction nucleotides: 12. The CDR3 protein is CASSERRGTGWYF. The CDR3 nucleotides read TGTGCCAGCAGCGAGAGACGAGGGACAGGGTGGTACTTC.

As DNA, the CDR3 is TGTGCCAGTCAAGGGGTTTCGAACACCGGGGAGCTGTTTTTT. It yields the protein CASQGVSNTGELFF. The V call is TRBV9, the J call TRBJ2-2; D may be TRBD1 (5 bases). This CDR3 region has 14 residues. V lost 8 bases and J 0 bases, leaving 11 bases between the germline ends. The germline V gene has CDR1 SGDLS and CDR2 YYNGEE.

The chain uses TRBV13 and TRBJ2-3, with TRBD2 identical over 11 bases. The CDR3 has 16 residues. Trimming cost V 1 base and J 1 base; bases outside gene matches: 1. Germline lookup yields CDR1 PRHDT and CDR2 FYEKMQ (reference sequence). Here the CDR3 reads CASSLVGLAGTDTQYF. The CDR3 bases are TGTGCCAGCAGCTTAGTGGGACTAGCGGGCACAGATACGCAGTATTTT. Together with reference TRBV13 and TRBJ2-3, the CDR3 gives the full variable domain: AAGVIQSPRHLIKEKRETATLKCYPIPRHDTVYWYQQGPGQDPQFLISFYEKMQSDKGSIPDRFSAQQFSDYHSELNMSSLELGDSALYFCASSLVGLAGTDTQYFGPGTRLTVL.

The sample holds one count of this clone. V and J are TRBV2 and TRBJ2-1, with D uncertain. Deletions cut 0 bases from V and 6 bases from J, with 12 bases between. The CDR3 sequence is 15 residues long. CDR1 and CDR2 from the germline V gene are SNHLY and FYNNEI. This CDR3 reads CASSEALPGFNEQFF. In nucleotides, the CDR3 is TGTGCCAGCAGTGAAGCGCTTCCAGGATTCAATGAGCAGTTCTTC.

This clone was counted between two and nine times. The CDR3 sequence is CASSSYAQGSTQYF. The CDR3 coding sequence is TGTGCCAGCAGCTCCTACGCCCAGGGGTCTACCCAGTACTTC. The J gene is TRBJ2-7, the V gene TRBV5-4, with a possible D match to TRBD1 (6 bases). Per germline, CDR1 SGHNT and CDR2 YYREEE (reference sequence). This CDR3 has 14 amino acids. The V end was cut by 3 bases, the J end by 10 bases, with 20 bases between.

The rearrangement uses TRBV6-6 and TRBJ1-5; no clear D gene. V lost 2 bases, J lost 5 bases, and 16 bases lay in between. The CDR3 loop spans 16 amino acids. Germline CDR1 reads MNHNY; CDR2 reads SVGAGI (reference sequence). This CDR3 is CASSYGEIRLDQPQHF. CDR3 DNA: TGTGCCAGCAGTTACGGGGAGATTAGACTTGATCAGCCCCAGCATTTT.

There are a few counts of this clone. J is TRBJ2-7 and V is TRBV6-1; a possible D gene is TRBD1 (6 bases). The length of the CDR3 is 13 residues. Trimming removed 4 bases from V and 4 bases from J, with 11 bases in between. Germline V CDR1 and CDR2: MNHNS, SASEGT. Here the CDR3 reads CASSGGQRYEQYF. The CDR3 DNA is TGTGCCAGCAGTGGGGGACAACGTTACGAGCAGTACTTC.

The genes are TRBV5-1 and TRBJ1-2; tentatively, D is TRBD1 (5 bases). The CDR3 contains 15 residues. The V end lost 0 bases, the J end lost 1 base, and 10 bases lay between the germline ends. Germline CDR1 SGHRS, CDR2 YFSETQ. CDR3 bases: TGCGCCAGCAGCTTGGGTTTGGGGGGTAACTATGGCTACACCTTC. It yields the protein CASSLGLGGNYGYTF.

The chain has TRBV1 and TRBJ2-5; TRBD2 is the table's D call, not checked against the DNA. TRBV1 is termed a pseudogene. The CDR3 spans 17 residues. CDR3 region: CTSSQDRVAGVEETQYF. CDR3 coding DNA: TGCACCAGCAGCCAAGATCGGGTAGCGGGAGTGGAAGAGACCCAGTACTTC.

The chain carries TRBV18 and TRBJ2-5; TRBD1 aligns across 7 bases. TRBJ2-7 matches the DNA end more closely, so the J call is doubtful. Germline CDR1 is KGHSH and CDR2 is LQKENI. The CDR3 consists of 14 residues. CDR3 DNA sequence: TGTGCCAGCTCACCCGTACAGGGGATGTACGAGCAGTACTTC. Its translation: CASSPVQGMYEQYF.

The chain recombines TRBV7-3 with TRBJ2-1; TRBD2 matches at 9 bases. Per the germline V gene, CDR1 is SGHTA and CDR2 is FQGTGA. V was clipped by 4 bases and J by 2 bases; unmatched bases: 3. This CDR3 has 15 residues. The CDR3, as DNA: TGTGCCAGCAGCTCCCGACTAGCGGCCTACAATGAGCAGTTCTTC. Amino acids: CASSSRLAAYNEQFF.

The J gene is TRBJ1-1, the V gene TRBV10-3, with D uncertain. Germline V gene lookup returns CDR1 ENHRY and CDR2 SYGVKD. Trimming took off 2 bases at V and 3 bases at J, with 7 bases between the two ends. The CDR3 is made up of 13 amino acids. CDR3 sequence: CAISERVYTEAFF. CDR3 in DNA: TGTGCCATCAGTGAGCGAGTTTACACTGAAGCTTTCTTT.

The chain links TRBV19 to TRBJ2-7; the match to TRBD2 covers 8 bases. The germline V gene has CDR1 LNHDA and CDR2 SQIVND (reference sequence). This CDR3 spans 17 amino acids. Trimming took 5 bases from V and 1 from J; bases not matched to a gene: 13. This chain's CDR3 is CASSPFHGGAGSYEQYF. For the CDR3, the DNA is TGTGCCAGTAGTCCTTTTCACGGGGGGGCAGGTTCCTACGAGCAGTACTTC.

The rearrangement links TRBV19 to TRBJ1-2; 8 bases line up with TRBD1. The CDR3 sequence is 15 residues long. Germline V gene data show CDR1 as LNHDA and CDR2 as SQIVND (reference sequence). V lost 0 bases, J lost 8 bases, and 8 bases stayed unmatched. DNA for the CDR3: TGTGCCAGTAGTATAGAGCGGACAGGGCGGCGGGGCTACACCTTC. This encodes CASSIERTGRRGYTF.

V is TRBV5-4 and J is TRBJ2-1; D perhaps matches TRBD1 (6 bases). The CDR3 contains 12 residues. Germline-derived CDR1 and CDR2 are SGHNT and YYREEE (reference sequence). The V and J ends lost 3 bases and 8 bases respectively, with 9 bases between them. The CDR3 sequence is CASSSGTHEQFF. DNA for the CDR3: TGTGCCAGCAGCTCAGGGACACATGAGCAGTTCTTC.

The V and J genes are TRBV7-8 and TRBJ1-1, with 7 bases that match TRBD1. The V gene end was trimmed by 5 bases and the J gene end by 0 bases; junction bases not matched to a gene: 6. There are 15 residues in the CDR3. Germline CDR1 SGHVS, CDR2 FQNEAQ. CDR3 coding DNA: TGTGCCAGCAGCATGGAGACAGGGATGAACACTGAAGCTTTCTTT. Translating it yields CASSMETGMNTEAFF.

The CDR3 nucleotides read TGTGCCAGCAGCCTCGGGACTAGCGGGAATACGCAGTATTTT. It encodes CASSLGTSGNTQYF. The chain has TRBV7-3 and TRBJ2-3, with 13 bases identical to TRBD2. Germline assignment: CDR1 SGHTA and CDR2 FQGTGA. The CDR3 consists of 14 residues. The J segment lost 7 bases and the V segment lost 5 bases, leaving 3 bases of the junction unmatched.

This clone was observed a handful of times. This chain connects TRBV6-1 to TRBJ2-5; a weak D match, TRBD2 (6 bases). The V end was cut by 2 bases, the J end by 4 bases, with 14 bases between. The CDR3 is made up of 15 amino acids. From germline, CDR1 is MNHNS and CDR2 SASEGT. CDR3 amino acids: CASSEPRLVRETQYF. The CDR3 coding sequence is TGTGCCAGCAGTGAACCCCGACTAGTGAGAGAGACCCAGTACTTC.

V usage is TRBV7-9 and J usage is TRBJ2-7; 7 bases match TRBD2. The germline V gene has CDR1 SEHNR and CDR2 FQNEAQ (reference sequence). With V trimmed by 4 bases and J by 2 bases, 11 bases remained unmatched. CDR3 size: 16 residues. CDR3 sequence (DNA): TGTGCCAGCAGCTACCCACGCGGGAGTGGCCCCTACGAGCAGTACTTC. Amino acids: CASSYPRGSGPYEQYF.